This section outlines one TCR beta chain sequence together with its context. Its antigen is as yet unknown. This specimen comes from a study of shared clonotypes between healthy human individuals. About the research overall: Donor composition was a couple of women and three men, aged 18 to 49.

Terminally differentiated effector memory CD45RA+ cells were excluded from the naive CD8 cells, which were CD45RO-negative and positively selected for CCR7. Whole-study results and caveats: With few donors, the genetic and exposure-history diversity represented was limited. Relative to memory subsets, naive subsets generally showed larger estimated richness. Naive CD4 clonotypes were shared across a few donors at approximately 5.3%.

Profiled with immunoSEQ multiplex PCR; TCRdb holds only in-frame clones, not every one. The profile shows more than 2 million clones, around 96% of them singletons. The length of the CDR3 is 17 residues. V lost 2 bases to trimming and J lost 2 bases; unmatched junction nucleotides: 10. Looked up from germline, CDR1 is SGHVS and CDR2 is FQNEAQ. This TCR came from a man aged 18 to 29 in good health. This chain links TRBV7-8 with TRBJ2-7; 9 nucleotides agree with TRBD1. The sample was naive CD8+ T cells sorted from blood. Written as DNA, the CDR3 is TGTGCCAGCAGCTTACCTAAAACCGGGACAGGGCCCTACGAGCAGTACTTC. Translating gives CASSLPKTGTGPYEQYF.